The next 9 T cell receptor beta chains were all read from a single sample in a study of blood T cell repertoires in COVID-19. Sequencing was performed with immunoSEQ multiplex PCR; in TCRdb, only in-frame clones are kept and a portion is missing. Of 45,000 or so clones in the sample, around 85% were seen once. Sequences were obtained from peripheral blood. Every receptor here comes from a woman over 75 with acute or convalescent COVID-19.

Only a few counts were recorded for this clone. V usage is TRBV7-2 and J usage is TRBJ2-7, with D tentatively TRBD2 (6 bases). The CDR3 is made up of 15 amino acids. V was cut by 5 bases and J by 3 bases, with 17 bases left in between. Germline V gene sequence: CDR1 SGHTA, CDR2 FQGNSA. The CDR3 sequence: CASSPGSSAIYEQYF. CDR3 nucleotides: TGTGCCAGCAGCCCCGGGTCTAGCGCTATCTACGAGCAGTACTTC.

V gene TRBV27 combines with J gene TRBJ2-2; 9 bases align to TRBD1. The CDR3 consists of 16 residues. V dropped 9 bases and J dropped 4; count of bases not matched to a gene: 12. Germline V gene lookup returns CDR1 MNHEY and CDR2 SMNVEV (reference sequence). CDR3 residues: CASRTGQGVSTGELFF. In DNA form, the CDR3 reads TGTGCCAGTCGAACGGGACAGGGCGTAAGCACCGGGGAGCTGTTTTTT.

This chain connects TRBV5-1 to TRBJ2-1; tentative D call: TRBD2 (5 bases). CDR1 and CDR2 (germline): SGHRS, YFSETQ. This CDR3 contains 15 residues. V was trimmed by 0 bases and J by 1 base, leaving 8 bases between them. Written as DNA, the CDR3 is TGCGCCAGCAGCTTGGTCCTAGCTTCCTACAATGAGCAGTTCTTC. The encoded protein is CASSLVLASYNEQFF.

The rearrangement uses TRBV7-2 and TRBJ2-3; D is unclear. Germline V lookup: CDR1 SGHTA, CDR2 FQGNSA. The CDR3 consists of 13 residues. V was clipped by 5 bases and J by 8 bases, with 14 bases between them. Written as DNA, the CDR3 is TGTGCCAGCAGCCCCATTATAGAGAGTACGCAGTATTTT. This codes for CASSPIIESTQYF.

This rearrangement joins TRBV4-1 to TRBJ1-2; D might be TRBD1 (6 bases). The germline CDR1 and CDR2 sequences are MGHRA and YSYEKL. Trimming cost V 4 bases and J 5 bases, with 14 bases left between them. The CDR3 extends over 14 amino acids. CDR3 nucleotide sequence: TGCGCCAGCAGCCGAGTCGGGGGGCCTTATGGCTACACCTTC. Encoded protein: CASSRVGGPYGYTF.

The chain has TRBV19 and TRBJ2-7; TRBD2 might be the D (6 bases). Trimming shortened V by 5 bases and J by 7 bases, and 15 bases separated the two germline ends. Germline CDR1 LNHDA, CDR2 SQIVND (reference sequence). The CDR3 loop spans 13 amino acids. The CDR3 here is CASSVQGAGEQYF. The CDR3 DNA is TGTGCCAGTAGTGTGCAGGGTGCGGGGGAGCAGTACTTC.

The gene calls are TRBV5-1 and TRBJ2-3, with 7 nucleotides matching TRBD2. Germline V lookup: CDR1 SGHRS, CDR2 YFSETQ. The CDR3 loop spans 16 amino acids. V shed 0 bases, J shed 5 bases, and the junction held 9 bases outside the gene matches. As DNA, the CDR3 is TGCGCCAGCAGCTTGGTGGGGGGGAGCGTTAGAGATACGCAGTATTTT. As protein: CASSLVGGSVRDTQYF.

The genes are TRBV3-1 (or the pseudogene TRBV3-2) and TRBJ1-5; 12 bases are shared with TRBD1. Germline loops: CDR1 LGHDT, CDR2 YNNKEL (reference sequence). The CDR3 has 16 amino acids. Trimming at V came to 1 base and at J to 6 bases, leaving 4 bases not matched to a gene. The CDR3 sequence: CASSQAGTGGPQPQHF. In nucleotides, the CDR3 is TGTGCCAGCAGCCAAGCCGGGACAGGGGGCCCTCAGCCCCAGCATTTT.

The CDR3 protein is CSGGQTYEQYF. Here the CDR3 DNA reads TGCAGTGGGGGACAGACCTACGAGCAGTACTTC. This rearrangement joins TRBV20-1 to TRBJ2-7; 7 bases line up with TRBD1. Germline V CDR1 and CDR2: DFQATT, SNEGSKA (reference sequence). Losses at the gene ends were 7 bases for V and 2 bases for J; bases not matched to a gene: 2. The CDR3 extends over 11 amino acids.